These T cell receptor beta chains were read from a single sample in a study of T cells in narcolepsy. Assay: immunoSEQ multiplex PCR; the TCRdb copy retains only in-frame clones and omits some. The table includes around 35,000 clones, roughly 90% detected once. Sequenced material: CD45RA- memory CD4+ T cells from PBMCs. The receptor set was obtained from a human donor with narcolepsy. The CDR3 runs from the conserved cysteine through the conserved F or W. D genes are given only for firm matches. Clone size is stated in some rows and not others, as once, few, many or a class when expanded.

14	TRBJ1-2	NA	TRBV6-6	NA	CASSYSGPLDGYTF	TGTGCCAGCAGTTATTCCGGCCCCCTTGATGGCTACACCTTC
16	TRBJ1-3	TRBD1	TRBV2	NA	CASTLHRDSSGNTIYF	TGTGCCAGTACCCTACACAGGGACAGCTCTGGAAACACCATATATTTT
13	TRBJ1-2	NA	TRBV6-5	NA	CASTPRVQGGYTF	TGTGCCAGCACCCCACGGGTGCAGGGAGGCTACACCTTC
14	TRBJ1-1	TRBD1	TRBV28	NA	CASRRPGGAGEAFF	TGTGCCAGCAGACGGCCAGGGGGCGCAGGTGAAGCTTTCTTT
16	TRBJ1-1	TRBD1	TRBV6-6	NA	CASSPGTGEVGTEAFF	TGTGCCAGCAGCCCAGGGACAGGGGAGGTGGGAACTGAAGCTTTCTTT
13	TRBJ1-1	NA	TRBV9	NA	CASSVGVDTEAFF	TGTGCCAGCAGCGTAGGGGTCGACACTGAAGCTTTCTTT
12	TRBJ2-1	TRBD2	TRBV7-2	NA	CASSLGGGEQFF	TGTGCCAGCAGCTTAGGGGGGGGTGAGCAGTTCTTC
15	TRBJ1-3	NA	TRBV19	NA	CASSIRVESGNTIYF	TGTGCCAGTAGTATACGGGTCGAATCTGGAAACACCATATATTTT
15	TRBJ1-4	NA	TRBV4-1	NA	CASSPYMATNEKLFF	TGCGCCAGCAGCCCGTACATGGCAACTAATGAAAAACTGTTTTTT
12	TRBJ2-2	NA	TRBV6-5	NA	CASSYVNGELFF	TGTGCCAGCAGTTACGTGAACGGGGAGCTGTTTTTT
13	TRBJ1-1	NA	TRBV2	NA	CASGIQANTEAFF	TGTGCCAGTGGAATCCAGGCCAACACTGAAGCTTTCTTT
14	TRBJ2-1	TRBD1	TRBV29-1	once	CSVEDRGRGDEQFF	TGCAGCGTCGAAGACAGGGGGCGAGGGGATGAGCAGTTCTTC
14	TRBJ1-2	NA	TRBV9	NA	CASSVVEATYGYTF	TGTGCCAGCAGCGTAGTGGAGGCCACCTATGGCTACACCTTC
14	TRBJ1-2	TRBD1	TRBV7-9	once	CASSRTGDTYGYTF	TGTGCCAGCAGTCGGACAGGGGATACCTATGGCTACACCTTC
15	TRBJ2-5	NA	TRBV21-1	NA	CASSAGLAAQETQYF	TGTGCCAGCAGCGCGGGACTAGCGGCCCAAGAGACCCAGTACTTC
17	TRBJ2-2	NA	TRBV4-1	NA	CASSQKSTSRNTGELFF	TGCGCCAGCAGCCAAAAATCCACTAGCCGGAACACCGGGGAGCTGTTTTTT
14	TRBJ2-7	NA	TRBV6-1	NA	CASTHAQGGYEQYF	TGTGCCAGCACCCATGCGCAGGGGGGCTACGAGCAGTACTTC
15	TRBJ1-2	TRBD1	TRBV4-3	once	CASSQDRDSNYGYTF	TGCGCCAGCAGCCAGGATCGGGACAGTAACTATGGCTACACCTTC
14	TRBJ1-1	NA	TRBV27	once	CASSSRGRNTEAFF	TGTGCCAGCAGTTCTCGGGGGAGAAACACTGAAGCTTTCTTT
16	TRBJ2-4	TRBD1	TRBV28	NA	CASALVPGQGENIQYF	TGTGCCAGCGCTCTTGTGCCCGGACAGGGCGAAAACATTCAGTACTTC
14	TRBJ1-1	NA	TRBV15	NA	CATSTGDPNTEAFF	TGTGCCACCAGCACAGGGGATCCGAACACTGAAGCTTTCTTT
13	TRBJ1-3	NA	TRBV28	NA	CASRPGLRNTIYF	TGTGCCAGCCGCCCCGGCCTAAGAAACACCATATATTTT
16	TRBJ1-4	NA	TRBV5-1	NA	CASSLGPGQSNEKLFF	TGCGCCAGCAGCTTGGGGCCGGGCCAAAGTAATGAAAAACTGTTTTTT
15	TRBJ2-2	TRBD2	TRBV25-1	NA	CASSHRLAGSGELFF	TGTGCCAGCAGCCACAGACTAGCGGGATCGGGGGAGCTGTTTTTT
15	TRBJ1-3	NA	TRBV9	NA	CASSTQGASGNTIYF	TGTGCCAGCAGCACACAGGGTGCATCTGGAAACACCATATATTTT
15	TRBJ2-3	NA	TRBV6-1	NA	CASSERERGTDTQYF	TGTGCCAGCAGTGAGCGGGAAAGGGGCACAGATACGCAGTATTTT
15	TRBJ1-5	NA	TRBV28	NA	CASSQAGTSNQPQHF	TGTGCCAGCAGCCAAGCCGGGACTAGCAATCAGCCCCAGCATTTT
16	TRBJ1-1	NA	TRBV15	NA	CATSRDQFRGVTEAFF	TGTGCCACCAGCAGAGATCAATTTCGGGGGGTCACTGAAGCTTTCTTT
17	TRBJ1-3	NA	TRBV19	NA	CASSMVPGFSSGNTIYF	TGTGCCAGTAGTATGGTTCCGGGTTTTTCCTCTGGAAACACCATATATTTT
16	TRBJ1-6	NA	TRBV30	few	CAWSVSGLPRVSPLHF	TGTGCCTGGAGTGTATCTGGACTCCCGAGGGTTTCACCCCTCCACTTT
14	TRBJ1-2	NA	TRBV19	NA	CASSPPEVPVGYTF	TGTGCCAGTAGTCCACCAGAAGTCCCGGTTGGCTACACCTTC
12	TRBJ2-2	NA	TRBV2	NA	CASSVDSGELFF	TGTGCCAGCAGTGTAGATTCCGGGGAGCTGTTTTTT
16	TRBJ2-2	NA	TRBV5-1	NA	CASTPDLARVTGELFF	TGCGCCAGCACCCCTGACCTAGCGAGGGTCACCGGGGAGCTGTTTTTT
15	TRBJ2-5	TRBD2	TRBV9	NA	CASSRDLAGQETQYF	TGTGCCAGCAGCCGGGACTTAGCGGGGCAAGAGACCCAGTACTTC
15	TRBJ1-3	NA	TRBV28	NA	CASSFPGASGNTIYF	TGTGCCAGCAGTTTTCCGGGGGCGTCTGGAAACACCATATATTTT
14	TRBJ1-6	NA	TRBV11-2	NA	CASTLGYDNSPLHF	TGTGCCAGCACCTTAGGGTACGATAATTCACCCCTCCACTTT
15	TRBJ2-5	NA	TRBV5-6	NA	CASSLVVWRTETQYF	TGTGCCAGCAGCTTGGTTGTGTGGAGGACAGAGACCCAGTACTTC
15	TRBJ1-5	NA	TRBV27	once	CASSPRDGGVQPQHF	TGTGCCAGCAGTCCGAGGGACGGAGGAGTACAGCCCCAGCATTTT
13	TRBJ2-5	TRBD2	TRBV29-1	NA	CSVLAGGSETQYF	TGCAGCGTCCTAGCGGGAGGGTCAGAGACCCAGTACTTC
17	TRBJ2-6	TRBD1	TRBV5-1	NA	CASSPGTGGFGANVLTF	TGCGCCAGCAGCCCCGGGACAGGGGGCTTTGGGGCCAACGTCCTGACTTTC
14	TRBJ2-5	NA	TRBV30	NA	CAWSGVAVQETQYF	TGTGCCTGGAGTGGGGTAGCGGTACAAGAGACCCAGTACTTC
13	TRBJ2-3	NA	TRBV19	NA	CASLGALVDTQYF	TGTGCCAGTTTAGGGGCCCTGGTGGATACGCAGTATTTT
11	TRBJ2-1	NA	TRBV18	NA	CASSGLNEQFF	TGTGCCAGCTCAGGGTTAAATGAGCAGTTCTTC